The TCR beta chain under discussion was sequenced for a study of OX40 agonist ivuxolimab in advanced cancers. Some background on the complete study: The costimulatory receptor OX40 (CD134) was targeted by ivuxolimab, a fully human IgG2 agonistic monoclonal antibody. Intravenous ivuxolimab was administered to patients every 2 weeks at six dose levels: 0.01, 0.1, 0.3, 1.5, 3 and 10 mg/kg. Of the approximately 50 dose-escalation patients, hepatocellular carcinoma was present in approximately 20, melanoma in approximately 15, renal cell carcinoma in 9 and head and neck cancer in 9. The dose-escalation cohort was almost 85% male with a mean age of approximately 60 years, ranging from about 20 to 80. Prior anti-PD-1, anti-PD-L1 or anti-CTLA-4 therapy was permitted, and checkpoint inhibitors had been received by less than 45% of dose-escalation patients. Partial responses occurred in three dose-escalation patients, of whom one had hepatocellular carcinoma and two had cutaneous melanoma. The purpose of peripheral TCRbeta sequencing was to test whether ivuxolimab changed TCR sequence diversity and led to clonal T-cell expansion. The paper reports the monotherapy dose-escalation portion (N ≈ 50 patients) of the phase I ivuxolimab trial. What the study reported, not specific to this receptor: After ivuxolimab, more expanded clones were found on average in CD8+ T cells than in CD4+ T cells. Antigen specificity was not determined for the clonally expanded peripheral T cells. Low levels of normalized T-cell clonal expansion were also seen in some patients who did not respond. In partial responders in the 0.1-3.0 mg/kg groups, normalized peripheral clonal expansion was found to be among the lowest, especially among CD8+ T cells. At doses of 0.1 to 3.0 mg/kg, clonal expansion of both CD4+ and CD8+ T cells in blood was seen between baseline and week 6.

Only a few counts were recorded for this clone. Which antigen it targets is not known. There are no base qualities to consult, and no much larger clone falls within one base. Patients with a history of autoimmune disease or receiving systemic immunosuppression were excluded from the trial. Peripheral blood for TCR sequencing was drawn from every dose cohort at baseline, at cycle 4 day 1 and at cycle 7 day 1. Samples came from an open-label, multicenter, first-in-human phase I dose-escalation trial of ivuxolimab. Adults with locally advanced or metastatic melanoma, renal cell, hepatocellular, or head and neck squamous cell carcinoma were enrolled in the trial. Before TCR sequencing, CD4+ and CD8+ T cells were separately sorted from peripheral blood. Genomic DNA was isolated from the sorted cells so that the TCRbeta CDR3 region could be sequenced. TCRbeta CDR3 regions were sequenced using the immunoSEQ Assay. The table was pulled from immuneACCESS by TCRdb, which kept in-frame rearrangements only. Such tables lose some clones; where checked, under half of the loss comes from unresolved V genes, and the rest has no known cause. The sample table shows roughly 93,000 clones, and less than 95% are seen once. The ten largest clones take up under 2% of the sample.

The CDR3 starts with the cysteine, ends with the phenylalanine, and has 13 residues. CDR3 DNA only is kept here, 39 bases in frame from base 1. CDR1 and CDR2 were assigned from the germline V gene as MNHEY and SVGAGI. V and J lose 7 bases and 4 bases, and a span of 14 bases separates them. This TCR was recovered from an adult with an advanced solid tumor such as melanoma, head and neck, liver or kidney cancer. This sequence uses TRBV6-5 and TRBJ2-7; D gene: possibly TRBD1, on 7 matching bases. This material consisted of CD4+ or CD8+ T cells sorted from blood, taken in a trial of the OX40 agonist ivuxolimab. The CDR3 in this case is CASKEGALYEQYF. The nucleotides are TGTGCCAGCAAGGAGGGGGCGTTGTACGAGCAGTACTTC.